A selection of T cell receptor beta chains follows, all from one sample in a study of shared clonotypes between healthy human individuals. Using immunoSEQ multiplex PCR, the repertoire was profiled, and TCRdb retains in-frame clones only, with some absent. Altogether under 600,000 clones are present, approximately 97% being singletons, with the ten largest covering approximately 0.057%. The sample taken for sequencing was naive CD4+ T cells sorted from blood. The receptor source for this set is a woman aged 30 to 39 in good health. Each CDR3 is given without its conserved first and last residue. Each record gives: V gene, J gene, CDR3 protein.

V gene: TRBV11-2
J gene: TRBJ2-2
CDR3 protein: ASSLKGQSNTGELF

V gene: TRBV6-7
J gene: TRBJ2-1
CDR3 protein: ASIGRISPTRNEQF

V gene: TRBV7-9
J gene: NA
CDR3 protein: ASSQGGRYGEQY

V gene: TRBV5-4
J gene: NA
CDR3 protein: ASSMGTWSYEQY

V gene: TRBV2
J gene: TRBJ1-2
CDR3 protein: ASRAQTGINYGYT

V gene: TRBV6-1
J gene: TRBJ1-6
CDR3 protein: ASSEAPPRDLNSPLH

V gene: TRBV5-6
J gene: TRBJ2-6
CDR3 protein: ASSLPRQSSGANVLT

V gene: TRBV14
J gene: TRBJ2-5
CDR3 protein: ASSPDTSTLSHQETQY

V gene: TRBV5-1
J gene: TRBJ1-1
CDR3 protein: ASSLGEWSYTEAF

V gene: TRBV14
J gene: TRBJ2-7
CDR3 protein: ASSQVGSSWD

V gene: TRBV7-8
J gene: TRBJ2-5
CDR3 protein: ASSRPKSGGETQY

V gene: TRBV27
J gene: TRBJ1-6
CDR3 protein: ASSDPNSPLH

V gene: TRBV30
J gene: TRBJ2-1
CDR3 protein: AWNRGSGRAAYNEQF

V gene: TRBV2
J gene: TRBJ1-1
CDR3 protein: ASLYGGTEAF

V gene: TRBV25-1
J gene: TRBJ2-7
CDR3 protein: ASRDRGTYEQY

V gene: TRBV4-1
J gene: TRBJ2-2
CDR3 protein: ASSQLGQGTGELF

V gene: TRBV6-5
J gene: TRBJ2-7
CDR3 protein: ASKASGPPYEQY

V gene: TRBV15
J gene: TRBJ2-2
CDR3 protein: ATSRSGISTGELF

V gene: TRBV28
J gene: TRBJ1-2
CDR3 protein: ASSGVQGRSRYGYT

V gene: TRBV4-1
J gene: TRBJ1-4
CDR3 protein: ASSQGTNEKLF

V gene: TRBV5-1
J gene: TRBJ2-7
CDR3 protein: ASSRAGAGYEQY

V gene: TRBV28
J gene: TRBJ2-7
CDR3 protein: ASSSGGTGYEQY

V gene: TRBV15
J gene: TRBJ2-7
CDR3 protein: ATSITRTGDYEQY

V gene: TRBV30
J gene: TRBJ1-1
CDR3 protein: AWNLTPLNTEAF

V gene: TRBV28
J gene: TRBJ1-6
CDR3 protein: ASSSPEWDNSPLH

V gene: TRBV2
J gene: TRBJ1-3
CDR3 protein: ASQDPSSGNTIY

V gene: TRBV7-8
J gene: TRBJ2-1
CDR3 protein: ASSLARSNEQF

V gene: TRBV7-2
J gene: TRBJ2-1
CDR3 protein: ASSLTVWDEQF

V gene: TRBV18
J gene: TRBJ2-2
CDR3 protein: ASFGQGDTGELF

V gene: TRBV7-9
J gene: TRBJ2-6
CDR3 protein: ASSLVLAGGLQANVLT

V gene: TRBV15
J gene: TRBJ2-3
CDR3 protein: ATSARLSTDTQY

V gene: TRBV19
J gene: TRBJ2-7
CDR3 protein: ASRPLGQTYEQY

V gene: TRBV13
J gene: TRBJ2-7
CDR3 protein: ASRRILAEDIRLYEQY

V gene: TRBV27
J gene: TRBJ2-7
CDR3 protein: ASKALAGRNEAYEQY

V gene: TRBV30
J gene: TRBJ1-1
CDR3 protein: ACSDSSTEAF

V gene: TRBV6-5
J gene: TRBJ1-1
CDR3 protein: ASSPGSYTEAF

V gene: TRBV28
J gene: TRBJ2-7
CDR3 protein: ASRKQGRGRLYEQY

V gene: TRBV4-1
J gene: TRBJ2-1
CDR3 protein: ASSHPIWGTSGKQF

V gene: TRBV7-9
J gene: TRBJ2-1
CDR3 protein: ASSLEGRRVRGNEQF

V gene: TRBV4-1
J gene: TRBJ2-5
CDR3 protein: ASSQVPRDKETQY

V gene: TRBV5-8
J gene: TRBJ2-1
CDR3 protein: ASSLGQVGGEQF

V gene: TRBV28
J gene: TRBJ1-3
CDR3 protein: ASRAGTVSGNTIY

V gene: TRBV5-8
J gene: TRBJ2-3
CDR3 protein: ARSFRGERDTQY

V gene: TRBV7-9
J gene: TRBJ2-1
CDR3 protein: ASSFQTNEQF

V gene: TRBV7-6
J gene: TRBJ2-7
CDR3 protein: ASSLGDSYEQY

V gene: TRBV29-1
J gene: TRBJ1-4
CDR3 protein: SVEQGNEKLF

V gene: TRBV12-5
J gene: TRBJ1-5
CDR3 protein: ASGLVRYRGIQPQH

V gene: TRBV10-1
J gene: TRBJ1-1
CDR3 protein: ASRMGDWSMNTEAF